This TCR beta chain was found in a study of cytomegalovirus exposure and HLA in healthy donors. General study findings and limits: Earlier results showed most TCR beta V segments being productive about 90% or about 30% of the time. Trimming of TCR beta V- and J-genes showed a link, identified in a later analysis, to a missense DCLRE1C variant. Fewer N-insertions than the approximately 700-donor mean were reportedly shown by an Asian-associated ancestry cluster in a later analysis.

Details on this clone: The antigen is undetermined.

CDR3 length: 13 amino acids. V gave up 4 bases and J gave up 7 bases; unmatched junction bases: 6. Germline CDR1 reads MDHEN; CDR2 reads SYDVKM. Researchers ran the PCR with 60 Vbeta and 13 Jbeta primers. Data came from immunoSEQ multiplex PCR; TCRdb stores just in-frame clones and leaves some out. The table records roughly 120,000 clones, just under 80% of them present only once. The TCR was taken from a young man in good health and CMV-seronegative. Sequenced material: PBMCs. This chain uses TRBV28 with TRBJ1-2; 7 bases agree with TRBD1. Here the CDR3 DNA reads TGTGCCAGCAGTTCGGGACAGCTCGGTGGCTACACCTTC. It translates to CASSSGQLGGYTF.